This T cell receptor (beta chain) was captured in a study of blood T cell repertoires in COVID-19. Study background: The origin of the acute and convalescent COVID-19 samples was the United States, Italy and Spain.

Cohort allocation depended upon clinical history that participants reported. Cohort 3 recovery required two negative PCRs, clearance, or symptom resolution. On this clone: Other DNA sequences in this specimen translate into the identical CDR3.

Profiling relied on immunoSEQ multiplex PCR, and the TCRdb table lists in-frame clones only, not all of them. The sample lists 400,000 to 450,000 clones, roughly 91% occurring once. Sequenced sample: PBMCs or T cells enriched from blood (not recorded which). This TCR was sampled from a man aged 18 to 29 who had recovered from COVID-19.

Written as DNA, the CDR3 is TGTGCCAGCTCACCATCGGTGAACACTGAAGCTTTCTTT. It specifies CASSPSVNTEAFF. The chain employs TRBV18 and TRBJ1-1; D is uncertain. Per the germline V gene, CDR1 is KGHSH and CDR2 is LQKENI. This CDR3 has 13 residues. V was trimmed by 2 bases and J by 0 bases, leaving 4 bases between them.